This T cell receptor beta chain was recorded in a study of T cell changes during pregnancy in multiple sclerosis. Profiling relied on immunoSEQ multiplex PCR, and the TCRdb table lists in-frame clones only, not all of them. The table has tens of thousands of clones, approximately 90% seen once. Germline V gives CDR1 SGDLS, CDR2 YYNGEE. Trimming took 4 bases from V and 8 from J, leaving 13 bases between them. This CDR3 spans 12 amino acids. This chain uses TRBV9 with TRBJ2-7; D gene ambiguous. This specimen consisted of CD4+ T cells from peripheral blood mononuclear cells, obtained in the first trimester of pregnancy. This clonotype originated in a female donor in good health, enrolled as a control in a pregnancy study. Here the CDR3 reads CASSPPSGKQYF. The CDR3 coding sequence is TGTGCCAGCAGCCCCCCCTCCGGTAAGCAGTACTTC.